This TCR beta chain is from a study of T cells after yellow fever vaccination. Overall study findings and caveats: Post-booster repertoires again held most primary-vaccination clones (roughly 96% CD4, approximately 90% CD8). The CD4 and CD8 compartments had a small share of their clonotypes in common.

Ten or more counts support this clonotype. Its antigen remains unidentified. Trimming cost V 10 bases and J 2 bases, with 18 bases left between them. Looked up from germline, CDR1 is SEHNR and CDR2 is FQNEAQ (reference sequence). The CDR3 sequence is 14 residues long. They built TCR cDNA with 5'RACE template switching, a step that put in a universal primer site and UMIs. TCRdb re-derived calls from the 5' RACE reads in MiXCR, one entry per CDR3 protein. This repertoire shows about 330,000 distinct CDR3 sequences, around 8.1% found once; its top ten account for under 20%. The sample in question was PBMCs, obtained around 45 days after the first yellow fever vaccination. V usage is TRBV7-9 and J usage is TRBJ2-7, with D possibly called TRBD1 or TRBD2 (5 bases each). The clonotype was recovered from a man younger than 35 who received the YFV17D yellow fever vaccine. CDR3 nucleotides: TGTGCCATAGGGACGTCAACAAGCCCCTACGAGCAGTACGTC. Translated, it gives CAIGTSTSPYEQYV.